Listed here is a single T cell receptor beta chain. The length of the CDR3 is 11 residues. Germline V gives CDR1 SQVTM, CDR2 ANQGSEA. Trimming stripped 4 bases from V and 5 bases from J, with 9 bases between. TCRdb's copy holds only in-frame clones and misses some; the assay was immunoSEQ multiplex PCR. The data show about 120,000 clones, about nine tenths seen once. This sample stems from a study of control samples from healthy donors and cancer patients. The sample consisted of blood. The receptor was isolated from a middle-aged man in good health. This sequence joins TRBV29-1 and TRBJ2-7; D not resolved. Here the CDR3 reads CSVGGGDEQYF. Written as DNA, the CDR3 is TGCAGCGTTGGAGGTGGGGACGAGCAGTACTTC.